This TCR beta chain was retrieved from a study of shared clonotypes between healthy human individuals. The assay was immunoSEQ multiplex PCR, and TCRdb's table has in-frame clones only and misses some. The sample consists of a few million clones, under 97% of them appearing once. V was clipped by 4 bases and J by 8 bases; unmatched bases: 2. The germline V gene has CDR1 WNHNN and CDR2 SYGVQD (reference sequence). CDR3 length: 13 amino acids. The TCR comes from a man in his late teens or twenties in good health. The rearrangement joins TRBV10-1 to TRBJ1-6; 7 nucleotides line up with TRBD1. What was sequenced was naive CD4+ T cells sorted from blood. The subset: CD45RA+ positively selected. The CDR3 DNA sequence: TGCGCCAGCAGTGTTGACAGGGATTCACCCCTCCACTTT. It is translated as CASSVDRDSPLHF.